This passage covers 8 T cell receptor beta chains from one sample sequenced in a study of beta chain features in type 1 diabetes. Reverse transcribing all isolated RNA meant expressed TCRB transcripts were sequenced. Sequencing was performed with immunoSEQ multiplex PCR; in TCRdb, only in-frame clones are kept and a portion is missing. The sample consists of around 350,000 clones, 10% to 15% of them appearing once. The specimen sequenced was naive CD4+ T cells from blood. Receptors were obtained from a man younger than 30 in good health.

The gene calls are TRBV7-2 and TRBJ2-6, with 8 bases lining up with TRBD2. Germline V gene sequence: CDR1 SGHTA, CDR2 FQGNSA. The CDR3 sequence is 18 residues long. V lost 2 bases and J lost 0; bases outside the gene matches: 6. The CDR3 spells CASSLTRTSNSGANVLTF. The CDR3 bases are TGTGCCAGCAGCTTAACTAGGACTAGCAACTCTGGGGCCAACGTCCTGACTTTC.

The CDR3 sequence is CASSHLAGLNTGELFF. DNA of the CDR3: TGTGCCAGCAGTCATCTAGCGGGACTGAACACCGGGGAGCTGTTTTTT. The chain recombines TRBV27 with TRBJ2-2; 9 nucleotides agree with TRBD2. The V and J ends lost 5 bases and 1 base, in that order; junction bases with no gene match: 5. The CDR3 is 16 residues long. The germline CDR1 and CDR2 sequences are MNHEY and SMNVEV (reference sequence).

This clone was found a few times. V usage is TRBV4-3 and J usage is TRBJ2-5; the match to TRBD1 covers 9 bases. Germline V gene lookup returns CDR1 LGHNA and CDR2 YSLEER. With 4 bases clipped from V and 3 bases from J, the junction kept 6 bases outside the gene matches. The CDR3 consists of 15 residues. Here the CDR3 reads CASSRKDRGEETQYF. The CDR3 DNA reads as TGCGCCAGCAGCCGTAAGGACAGGGGAGAAGAGACCCAGTACTTC.

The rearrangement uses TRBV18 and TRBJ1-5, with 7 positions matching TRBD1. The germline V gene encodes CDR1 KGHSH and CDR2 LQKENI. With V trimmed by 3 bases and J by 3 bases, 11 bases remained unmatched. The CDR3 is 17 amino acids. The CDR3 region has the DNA TGTGCCAGCTCACCTGACGCGGGACAGACTCTCAATCAGCCCCAGCATTTT. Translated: CASSPDAGQTLNQPQHF.

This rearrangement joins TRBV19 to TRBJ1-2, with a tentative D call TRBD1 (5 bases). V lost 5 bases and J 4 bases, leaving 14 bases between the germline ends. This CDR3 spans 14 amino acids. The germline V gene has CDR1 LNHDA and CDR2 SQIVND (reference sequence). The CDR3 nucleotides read TGTGCCAGTAGTCTTGACAGCGCCCGCTATGGCTACACCTTC. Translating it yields CASSLDSARYGYTF.

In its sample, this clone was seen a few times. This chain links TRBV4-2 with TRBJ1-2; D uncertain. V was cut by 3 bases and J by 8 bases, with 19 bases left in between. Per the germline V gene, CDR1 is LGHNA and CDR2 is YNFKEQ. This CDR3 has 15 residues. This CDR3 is CASSHVDVPSGGYTF. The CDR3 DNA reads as TGTGCCAGCAGCCATGTGGACGTCCCATCGGGAGGCTACACCTTC.

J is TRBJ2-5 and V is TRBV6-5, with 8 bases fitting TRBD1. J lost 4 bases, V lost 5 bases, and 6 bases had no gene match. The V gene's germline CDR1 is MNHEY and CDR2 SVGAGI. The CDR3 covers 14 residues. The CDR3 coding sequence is TGTGCCAGCAGTGGACAGGGTGGCGGAGAGACCCAGTACTTC. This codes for CASSGQGGGETQYF.

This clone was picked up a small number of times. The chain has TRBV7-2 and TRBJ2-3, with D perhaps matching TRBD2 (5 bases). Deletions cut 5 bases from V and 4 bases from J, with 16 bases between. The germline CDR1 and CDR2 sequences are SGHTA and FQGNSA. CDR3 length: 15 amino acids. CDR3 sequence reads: CASSQLVSGADTQYF. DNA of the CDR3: TGTGCCAGCAGCCAACTAGTCTCCGGCGCAGATACGCAGTATTTT.